This T cell receptor beta chain was identified in a study of T cells of healthy individuals. One entry per CDR3 protein results from TCRdb running MiXCR on the 5' RACE reads. The profile shows tens of thousands of distinct CDR3 sequences, under 20% of them singletons. Germline-derived CDR1 and CDR2 are SGHRS and YFSETQ. Trimming removed 4 bases at V and 1 base at J, with 5 bases between. The CDR3 is 12 residues long. This sequence originates from a human donor in good health. The chain joins TRBV5-1 to TRBJ2-5; D remains unclear. The CDR3 region is CASSISQETQYF. The DNA of the CDR3 is TGCGCCAGCAGCATCTCCCAAGAGACCCAGTACTTC.